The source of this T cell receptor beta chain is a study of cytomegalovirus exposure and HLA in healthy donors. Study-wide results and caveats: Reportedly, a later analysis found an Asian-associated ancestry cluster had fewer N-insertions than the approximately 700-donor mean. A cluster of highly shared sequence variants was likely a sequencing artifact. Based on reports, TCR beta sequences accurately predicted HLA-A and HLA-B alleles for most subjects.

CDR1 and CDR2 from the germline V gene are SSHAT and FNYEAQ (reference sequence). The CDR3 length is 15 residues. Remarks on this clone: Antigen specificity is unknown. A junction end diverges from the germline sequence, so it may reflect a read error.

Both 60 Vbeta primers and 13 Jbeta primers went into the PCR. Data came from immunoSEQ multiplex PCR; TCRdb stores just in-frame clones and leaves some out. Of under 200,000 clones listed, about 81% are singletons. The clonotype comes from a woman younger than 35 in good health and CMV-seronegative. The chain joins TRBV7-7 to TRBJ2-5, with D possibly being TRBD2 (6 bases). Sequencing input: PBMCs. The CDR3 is CASSLNFVRGETQYF. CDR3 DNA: TGTGCTAGCAGCTTAAATTTCGTCCGGGGGGAGACCCAGTACTTC.